Shown below are 21 T cell receptor beta chains from a single sample sequenced in a study of CD8+CD57+ T cells in acquired aplastic anemia. Investigators profiled TCR beta VDJ and CDR3 from genomic DNA template. TCRdb reprocessed the reads with MiXCR, giving one entry per CDR3 protein. The table has about 120,000 distinct CDR3 sequences, 50% to 70% seen once. Patients sequenced had flow cytometry evidence of CD8+CD57+ cell expansion. The specimen sequenced was sorted CD4+, CD8+, or CD8+CD57+ T cells (not recorded which) from PBMCs. The receptors here all came from a human donor with aplastic anemia.

The V call is TRBV10-3, the J call TRBJ2-1; D is tentatively TRBD1 or TRBD2 (5 bases each). CDR1 is ENHRY and CDR2 is SYGVKD in the germline V gene. This CDR3 is 13 amino acids long. The V end was cut by 10 bases, the J end by 6 bases, with 16 bases between. Written as DNA, the CDR3 is TGTGCCACGACCGGGACCCAGGGCAATGAGCAGTTCTTC. This codes for CATTGTQGNEQFF.

The chain uses TRBV15 and TRBJ1-5; tentative D call: TRBD1 (5 bases). Trimming shortened V by 0 bases and J by 13 bases, and 16 bases separated the two germline ends. Germline V gives CDR1 LNHNV, CDR2 YYDKDF (reference sequence). The CDR3 is 14 residues long. DNA of the CDR3: TGTGCCACCAGCAGAGATCACGGGGCGACTAATCAGCATTTT. Its protein is CATSRDHGATNQHF.

This clonotype has ten or more counts. A junction end diverges from the germline sequence, so it may reflect a read error. This chain joins TRBV12-3 or TRBV12-4 and TRBJ2-7; TRBD2 is a possible D gene (5 bases). CDR3 size: 11 residues. The CDR3 region has the DNA TGTGCCAGCAGTTTTACCGGGGAGCTGTACTTC. It translates to CASSFTGELYF.

This clonotype has at least ten counts. V and J are TRBV4-1 and TRBJ2-1; 7 bases fit TRBD1. Trimming cost V 0 bases and J 0 bases; bases outside gene matches: 2. Germline values: CDR1 MGHRA, CDR2 YSYEKL. This CDR3 comprises 16 residues. CDR3 nucleotide sequence: TGCGCCAGCAGCCAAGATGACAGGGTCTCCTACAATGAGCAGTTCTTC. It yields the protein CASSQDDRVSYNEQFF.

The chain links TRBV24-1 to TRBJ1-1; D uncertain. Germline-derived CDR1 and CDR2 are KGHDR and SFDVKD. With 5 bases removed from V and 4 bases from J, the gap between germline ends came to 10 bases. The CDR3 length is 13 residues. The CDR3 nucleotides are TGTGCCACCAGTGCGTCCGACTCCACTGAAGCTTTCTTT. Protein: CATSASDSTEAFF.

The chain couples TRBV7-3 to TRBJ2-1, with 7 bases aligning to TRBD1. Per the germline V gene, CDR1 is SGHTA and CDR2 is FQGTGA. This CDR3 region has 12 residues. After removal of 2 bases from V and 13 bases from J, the junction contained 5 bases not matched to a gene. The CDR3 reads CASSLAGTEQFF. DNA for the CDR3: TGTGCCAGCAGCTTAGCAGGGACAGAACAGTTCTTC. The full variable domain, its missing parts supplied by reference TRBV7-3 and TRBJ2-1, is GAGVSQTPSNKVTEKGKYVELRCDPISGHTALYWYRQSLGQGPEFLIYFQGTGAADDSGLPNDRFFAVRPEGSVSTLKIQRTERGDSAVYLCASSLAGTEQFFGPGTRLTVL.

This chain joins TRBV19 and TRBJ1-5; 9 positions agree with TRBD1. Germline V gene lookup returns CDR1 LNHDA and CDR2 SQIVND (reference sequence). Trimming at V came to 10 bases and at J to 0 bases, leaving 10 bases not matched to a gene. The CDR3 runs 16 residues. As DNA, the CDR3 is TGTGCCACCGTCCCGGGACAGGGTCATAGCAATCAGCCCCAGCATTTT. Translation gives CATVPGQGHSNQPQHF.

The V call is TRBV24-1, the J call TRBJ2-1; 7 nucleotides align to TRBD1. V lost 0 bases and J lost 9; bases outside the gene matches: 4. This CDR3 has 14 amino acids. Germline V lookup: CDR1 KGHDR, CDR2 SFDVKD. The CDR3 region has the DNA TGTGCCACCAGTGATTTGAAGGGGGCGAGTGAGCAGTTCTTC. This sequence encodes CATSDLKGASEQFF.

This clonotype was seen more than once but under ten times. This sequence joins TRBV11-2 and TRBJ2-5; D is undetermined. This CDR3 is built from 15 residues. The germline gives CDR1 SGHAT, CDR2 FQNNGV. V gave up 3 bases and J gave up 0 bases, with 11 bases separating them. CDR3 protein: CASSFSLGYQETQYF. The CDR3 region has the DNA TGTGCCAGCAGCTTCTCTCTGGGCTACCAAGAGACCCAGTACTTC.

The chain joins TRBV2 to TRBJ2-3; D is unclear. This CDR3 region has 14 residues. V was cut by 4 bases and J by 0 bases, with 8 bases left in between. The germline CDR1 and CDR2 sequences are SNHLY and FYNNEI. Written as DNA, the CDR3 is TGTGCCAGCAGTGCCAGGTTTAGCACAGATACGCAGTATTTT. It is translated as CASSARFSTDTQYF. Complete variable domain (other parts from reference TRBV2 and TRBJ2-3): EPEVTQTPSHQVTQMGQEVILRCVPISNHLYFYWYRQILGQKVEFLVSFYNNEISEKSEIFDDQFSVERPDGSNFTLKIRSTKLEDSAMYFCASSARFSTDTQYFGPGTRLTVL.

The rearrangement uses TRBV7-9 and TRBJ1-1, with D possibly matching TRBD1 (5 bases). The germline CDR1 and CDR2 sequences are SEHNR and FQNEAQ (reference sequence). The CDR3 loop spans 13 amino acids. The CDR3 sequence is CASLTAKGTEAFF. The DNA of the CDR3 is TGTGCTAGTTTGACAGCAAAGGGGACTGAAGCTTTCTTT.

This clonotype has a handful of counts. The chain has TRBV15 and TRBJ2-1, with D possibly TRBD1 on 5 matching bases. This CDR3 comprises 15 residues. Germline CDR1 and CDR2: LNHNV and YYDKDF (reference sequence). V was clipped by 4 bases and J by 0 bases, with 10 bases between them. The CDR3 DNA reads TGTGCCACCAGCATTTGGGGCAGCTCCTACAATGAGCAGTTCTTC. Its protein product is CATSIWGSSYNEQFF.

This clonotype came up a few times. The chain couples TRBV30 to TRBJ2-7, with 12 bases lining up with TRBD1. This CDR3 is 14 amino acids long. V trimming: 5 bases; J trimming: 6 bases; junction bases outside the gene matches: 8. Germline CDR1 and CDR2: GTSNPN and SVGIG (reference sequence). The CDR3 nucleotides read TGTGCCTGGGGCGTGGGACAGGGGGCGCTCGAGCAGTACTTC. Its protein product is CAWGVGQGALEQYF.

CDR3 region: CASSLQGNRYGYTF. CDR3 DNA sequence: TGTGCCAGCAGCTTACAGGGAAACCGGTACGGCTACACCTTC. The chain carries TRBV7-8 and TRBJ1-2; possibly TRBD1 for D (5 bases). V was trimmed by 2 bases and J by 8 bases, leaving 15 bases between them. Per germline, CDR1 SGHVS and CDR2 FQNEAQ. CDR3 size: 14 residues.

This clonotype was seen at least ten times. The gene calls are TRBV27 and TRBJ2-7, with 10 bases identical to TRBD1. Trimming cost V 8 bases and J 3 bases; bases outside gene matches: 7. The length of the CDR3 is 14 residues. Germline V gives CDR1 MNHEY, CDR2 SMNVEV (reference sequence). Written as DNA, the CDR3 is TGTGCCAGCGGCCTGGGACAGGGGTTCTACGAGCAGTACTTC. This codes for CASGLGQGFYEQYF.

The DNA for the CDR3 is TGTGCCAGCGGAAGGGGCGGGATTTCACCCCTCCACTTT. Translated, it gives CASGRGGISPLHF. The chain uses TRBV6-1 and TRBJ1-6, with D tentatively TRBD1 (5 bases). Deletions cut 8 bases from V and 9 bases from J, with 14 bases between. Germline CDR1 MNHNS, CDR2 SASEGT. The CDR3 length is 13 residues.

The chain links TRBV19 to TRBJ1-1; tentatively, D is TRBD1 (6 bases). V lost 5 bases and J lost 4, with 14 bases in between. From germline, CDR1 is LNHDA and CDR2 SQIVND (reference sequence). The CDR3 loop spans 14 amino acids. The CDR3 region has the DNA TGTGCCAGTAGTCCAGGGGTGTATGGCACTGAAGCTTTCTTT. It yields the protein CASSPGVYGTEAFF.

The J gene is TRBJ2-3, the V gene TRBV4-1, with no clear D. The germline gives CDR1 MGHRA, CDR2 YSYEKL. V lost 1 base and J 0 bases, leaving 11 bases between the germline ends. The CDR3 sequence is 16 residues long. CDR3 DNA: TGCGCCAGCAGCCAAGTGACGGGCGCCAGCACAGATACGCAGTATTTT. Translating it yields CASSQVTGASTDTQYF.

V gene TRBV9 combines with J gene TRBJ2-7, with TRBD2 identical over 13 bases. This CDR3 is built from 15 residues. V lost 4 bases and J lost 5; bases outside the gene matches: 6. Germline V gene lookup returns CDR1 SGDLS and CDR2 YYNGEE. Written as DNA, the CDR3 is TGTGCCAGCAGCCCCTGGACTAGCGGGAGTAACGAGCAGTACTTC. This gives the protein CASSPWTSGSNEQYF.

A single count supports this clonotype. This chain connects TRBV10-3 to TRBJ2-2; TRBD2 matches at 10 bases. V shed 10 bases, J shed 5 bases, and the junction held 7 bases outside the gene matches. The CDR3 consists of 14 residues. Germline V gene lookup returns CDR1 ENHRY and CDR2 SYGVKD. The CDR3 DNA reads TGTGCCACCTTGACTAGCGGGCTTACCGGGGAGCTGTTTTTT. Its translation is CATLTSGLTGELFF.

The chain is built from TRBV7-9 and TRBJ1-2; D may be TRBD1 (6 bases). CDR1 SEHNR and CDR2 FQNEAQ come from the germline V gene (reference sequence). This CDR3 comprises 12 residues. Trimming removed 4 bases from V and 6 bases from J, with 9 bases in between. This CDR3 reads CASSSKGDGYTF. The CDR3 DNA reads TGTGCCAGCAGCTCCAAGGGGGATGGCTACACCTTC.